Each of the 29 T cell receptor beta chains below was sequenced from the same sample in a study of vaccination and CD4 T cells after COVID-19 (dated by TCRdb to 2022 to 2024). No antigens are known for them. The library came from PCR. The reads were generated on an Illumina iSeq 100. TCR sequencing of DNA from cultured CD4+ T cells used the Oncomine TCR Beta short-read assay at the Johns Hopkins FTIC core. TCRdb reprocessed the public reads (quality trimming at Q25 with fastp, clone calling with MiXCR) and kept in-frame beta chains. Merged by CDR3 protein, the rows form single entries marked with the most common genes and DNA. This sample comprises 15,000 to 20,000 distinct CDR3 sequences, over 50% of them detected only once. The ten largest clones take up 6.6% of the sample. The treatment or condition label for this specimen denotes: 10-day PBMC culture with coronavirus spike peptide pools or control peptides (ViraFEST assay).

Sequenced material: CD4+ T cells from blood, cultured in vitro, taken before SARS-CoV-2 vaccination. Receptors were obtained from a human donor who had recovered from COVID-19.

The CDR3 here is CASSYPGTGRRSGYGYTF. The DNA for the CDR3 is TGTGCCAGCAGTTACCCCGGGACAGGGCGCCGTTCGGGGTATGGCTACACCTTC. V is TRBV6-2 or TRBV6-3 and J is TRBJ1-2; the match to TRBD1 covers 9 bases. V was pared by 2 bases and J by 5 bases, with 15 bases of the junction left unmatched. CDR1 and CDR2 (germline): MNHEY, SVGEGT. CDR3 length: 18 amino acids.

V is TRBV12-3 or TRBV12-4 and J is TRBJ2-3; 7 bases agree with TRBD2. V lost 3 bases and J lost 6; bases outside the gene matches: 6. The CDR3 has 14 residues. The DNA for the CDR3 is TGTGCCAGCAGTTTGGGTCGGGAGGAGGATACGCAGTATTTT. As protein: CASSLGREEDTQYF.

The V call is TRBV6-1, the J call TRBJ1-3; TRBD1 matches at 11 bases. Trimming cost V 5 bases and J 7 bases; bases outside gene matches: 7. Germline loops: CDR1 MNHNS, CDR2 SASEGT. The length of the CDR3 is 15 residues. The CDR3 nucleotides read TGTGCCAGCAGTCCCGGGACAGGGGGAAGGAACACCATATATTTT. It specifies CASSPGTGGRNTIYF.

The chain carries TRBV7-2 and TRBJ1-2, with TRBD1 matching 7 bases. V shed 5 bases and J 4 bases; nucleotides not matched to a gene: 10. CDR1 is SGHTA, CDR2 FQGNSA, per germline. This CDR3 region has 15 residues. CDR3 nucleotides: TGTGCCAGCAGCGACAGAGGGGGCTTCGGCTATGGCTACACCTTC. This codes for CASSDRGGFGYGYTF.

This clonotype was counted between two and nine times. The chain employs TRBV2 and TRBJ1-2; 8 bases line up with TRBD1. CDR1 SNHLY and CDR2 FYNNEI come from the germline V gene. J was trimmed by 6 bases and V by 4 bases; bases with no gene match: 13. This CDR3 comprises 16 residues. The CDR3 nucleotides are TGTGCCAGCAGTGCCCGGACAGGGAGCGGCCTCGATGGCTACACCTTC. Protein product: CASSARTGSGLDGYTF.

J is TRBJ1-1 and V is TRBV7-3; 11 nucleotides agree with TRBD1. J gave up 4 bases and V 8 bases, and 3 bases lay outside the gene matches. This CDR3 is built from 13 residues. In germline, CDR1 is SGHTA, CDR2 FQGTGA. CDR3 region: CASGGTGGTEAFF. CDR3 bases: TGTGCCAGCGGTGGGACAGGGGGCACTGAAGCTTTCTTT.

A single count supports this clonotype. The gene calls are TRBV4-3 and TRBJ2-7, with D perhaps matching TRBD2 (6 bases). The V end was cut by 0 bases, the J end by 4 bases, with 10 bases between. Germline CDR1 is LGHNA and CDR2 is YSLEER. This CDR3 is built from 14 residues. The CDR3 protein is CASSQDGRNYEQYF. CDR3 nucleotides: TGCGCCAGCAGCCAAGACGGGAGAAATTACGAGCAGTACTTC.

This clonotype was recorded only once. The chain joins TRBV7-2 to TRBJ2-7, with TRBD2 as a possible D gene (6 bases). V was clipped by 3 bases and J by 5 bases, with 14 bases between them. Germline V lookup: CDR1 SGHTA, CDR2 FQGNSA. There are 14 residues in the CDR3. Here the CDR3 DNA reads TGTGCCAGCAGCTTTACACCGGGCGGGGACGAGCAGTACTTC. Its translation: CASSFTPGGDEQYF.

The chain is built from TRBV19 and TRBJ1-1; D call uncertain. The CDR3 covers 13 residues. Trimming pared 6 bases from V and 5 bases from J, leaving 13 bases between. CDR1 is LNHDA, CDR2 SQIVND, per germline (reference sequence). The CDR3 bases are TGTGCCAGTAGGGTAGGGTCCGGGACTGAAGCTTTCTTT. It specifies CASRVGSGTEAFF.

CDR3 region: CATKTRSNSPLHF. In DNA form, the CDR3 reads TGTGCCACCAAGACAAGGTCCAATTCACCCCTCCACTTT. The chain combines TRBV10-3 with TRBJ1-6; D gene uncertain. Trimming pared 10 bases from V and 7 bases from J, leaving 14 bases between. This CDR3 region has 13 residues. The germline V gene encodes CDR1 ENHRY and CDR2 SYGVKD.

V is TRBV24-1 and J is TRBJ2-5, with a possible D match to TRBD1 (5 bases). Germline CDR1 and CDR2: KGHDR and SFDVKD. V was pared by 3 bases and J by 5 bases, with 15 bases between. The CDR3 loop spans 15 amino acids. CDR3 DNA: TGTGCCACCAGTGATGTATCAGGGATTCAGGAGACCCAGTACTTC. Translation: CATSDVSGIQETQYF.

J is TRBJ2-5 and V is TRBV29-1; tentatively, D is TRBD2 (6 bases). The CDR3 covers 14 residues. Looked up from germline, CDR1 is SQVTM and CDR2 is ANQGSEA. The V end was cut by 6 bases, the J end by 0 bases, with 14 bases between. The CDR3 DNA reads as TGCAGCGTGTCACGGGAGTCGAACCAAGAGACCCAGTACTTC. Protein: CSVSRESNQETQYF. Filled out from reference TRBV29-1 and TRBJ2-5, the complete variable domain reads SAVISQKPSRDICQRGTSLTIQCQVDSQVTMMFWYRQQPGQSLTLIATANQGSEATYESGFVIDKFPISRPNLTFSTLTVSNMSPEDSSIYLCSVSRESNQETQYFGPGTRLLVL.

The rearrangement uses TRBV4-1 and TRBJ1-2; 11 bases are a match to TRBD1. CDR3 length equals 17 residues. The junction had 11 bases not matched to a gene; V was cut back by 5 bases and J by 3 bases. The germline V gene has CDR1 MGHRA and CDR2 YSYEKL. The CDR3 reads CASSSRRDRGDYYGYTF. For the CDR3, the DNA is TGCGCCAGCAGCTCGCGACGGGACAGGGGGGATTACTATGGCTACACCTTC.

The gene calls are TRBV19 and TRBJ1-5; no clear D gene. V was pared by 3 bases and J by 4 bases, with 13 bases between. The CDR3 loop spans 15 amino acids. CDR1 is LNHDA, CDR2 SQIVND, per germline (reference sequence). CDR3 region: CASSMRIGGNQPQHF. CDR3 nucleotide sequence: TGTGCCAGTAGTATGAGGATTGGTGGGAATCAGCCCCAGCATTTT. Together with reference TRBV19 and TRBJ1-5, the CDR3 gives the full variable domain: DGGITQSPKYLFRKEGQNVTLSCEQNLNHDAMYWYRQDPGQGLRLIYYSQIVNDFQKGDIAEGYSVSREKKESFPLTVTSAQKNPTAFYLCASSMRIGGNQPQHFGDGTRLSIL.

The CDR3 protein is CASSEGSDTQYF. The CDR3 DNA follows: TGTGCCAGCAGTGAGGGGTCAGATACGCAGTATTTT. The chain is built from TRBV2 and TRBJ2-3; D unclear. The V and J ends lost 3 bases and 4 bases respectively, with 5 bases between them. The CDR3 extends over 12 amino acids. The germline V gene encodes CDR1 SNHLY and CDR2 FYNNEI. Based on the CDR3 plus reference TRBV2 and TRBJ2-3, the full variable domain is EPEVTQTPSHQVTQMGQEVILRCVPISNHLYFYWYRQILGQKVEFLVSFYNNEISEKSEIFDDQFSVERPDGSNFTLKIRSTKLEDSAMYFCASSEGSDTQYFGPGTRLTVL.

Only a few counts were recorded for this clonotype. CDR3 sequence (DNA): TGCAGTGCTAGATCCCAGCGGGAGGCAGATACGCAGTATTTT. This sequence encodes CSARSQREADTQYF. The chain is built from TRBV20-1 and TRBJ2-3; 9 positions match TRBD2. The V segment lost 2 bases and the J segment 4 bases; nucleotides outside the gene matches: 4. The CDR3 covers 14 residues. Germline V gives CDR1 DFQATT, CDR2 SNEGSKA (reference sequence).

The CDR3 reads CASSSHLPGQGASPLHF. The CDR3 DNA sequence: TGTGCCAGCAGCTCCCACCTCCCGGGACAGGGGGCCTCACCCCTCCACTTT. The V gene is TRBV11-2, the J gene TRBJ1-6, with 12 bases aligning to TRBD1. The CDR3 is 17 residues long. V trimming: 4 bases; J trimming: 10 bases; junction bases outside the gene matches: 11. The germline V gene encodes CDR1 SGHAT and CDR2 FQNNGV.

This chain joins TRBV6-1 and TRBJ1-6, with 7 bases lining up with TRBD1. The germline V gene has CDR1 MNHNS and CDR2 SASEGT. This CDR3 has 13 residues. The V gene end was trimmed by 6 bases and the J gene end by 12 bases; junction bases not matched to a gene: 8. The CDR3 loop is CASSRTQGGPLHF. The CDR3 coding sequence is TGTGCCAGCAGCCGGACCCAGGGGGGACCCCTCCACTTT.

This chain connects TRBV6-1 to TRBJ2-7; the match to TRBD1 covers 8 bases. CDR3 length equals 15 residues. The germline V gene has CDR1 MNHNS and CDR2 SASEGT. V dropped 5 bases and J dropped 0; count of bases not matched to a gene: 6. The DNA of the CDR3 is TGTGCCAGCAGTACGGGACAGGCGGCCTCCTACGAGCAGTACTTC. Protein sequence: CASSTGQAASYEQYF.

This clonotype appeared a few times. This chain's CDR3 is CSASMRGKGNEQFF. The CDR3 coding sequence is TGCAGTGCTAGTATGCGCGGGAAGGGGAATGAGCAGTTCTTC. The chain joins TRBV20-1 to TRBJ2-1; a weak D match, TRBD2 (6 bases). The CDR3 runs 14 residues. Germline CDR1 reads DFQATT; CDR2 reads SNEGSKA (reference sequence). The V end was cut by 3 bases, the J end by 7 bases, with 16 bases between.

The chain joins TRBV6-1 to TRBJ1-4; TRBD1 matches at 7 bases. Germline values: CDR1 MNHNS, CDR2 SASEGT. The CDR3 contains 14 residues. V was clipped by 7 bases and J by 2 bases; unmatched bases: 4. CDR3 amino acids: CASMLTGTNEKLFF. The CDR3 DNA follows: TGTGCCAGCATGTTGACAGGGACTAATGAAAAACTGTTTTTT.

The table lists this clonotype with a few counts. The chain uses TRBV28 and TRBJ1-1, with D possibly matching TRBD1 (5 bases). Trimming removed 3 bases at V and 9 bases at J, with 11 bases between. The CDR3 is 12 residues long. Germline V CDR1 and CDR2: MDHEN, SYDVKM. CDR3 in amino acids: CASSFLDRQAFF. CDR3 coding DNA: TGTGCCAGCAGTTTTTTAGACAGACAAGCTTTCTTT.

The chain uses TRBV7-3 and TRBJ2-5; D unclear. V was trimmed by 1 base and J by 1 base, leaving 10 bases between them. This CDR3 comprises 15 residues. Per germline, CDR1 SGHTA and CDR2 FQGTGA. CDR3 nucleotide sequence: TGTGCCAGCAGCTTAAATGCAGGTCCCCAAGAGACCCAGTACTTC. It encodes CASSLNAGPQETQYF.

This clonotype was observed once. V usage is TRBV6-6 and J usage is TRBJ1-3; D uncertain. The germline CDR1 and CDR2 sequences are MNHNY and SVGAGI (reference sequence). Trimming left V 0 bases short and J 2 bases short, with 2 bases between. This CDR3 region has 13 residues. CDR3 nucleotide sequence: TGTGCCAGCAGTTACTCTGCTGGAAACACCATATATTTT. Translation: CASSYSAGNTIYF.

The chain employs TRBV19 and TRBJ2-1; 7 bases match TRBD2. Germline V gives CDR1 LNHDA, CDR2 SQIVND (reference sequence). The length of the CDR3 is 15 residues. The V segment lost 8 bases and the J segment 2 bases; nucleotides outside the gene matches: 9. CDR3 sequence: CASRLPGGTYNEQFF. The CDR3 DNA reads TGTGCCAGTCGTCTCCCGGGAGGAACCTACAATGAGCAGTTCTTC.

The rearrangement links TRBV12-3 or TRBV12-4 to TRBJ2-2; the D is unclear. The CDR3 runs to 14 residues. V dropped 7 bases and J dropped 6 bases, with 15 bases sitting between them. In DNA form, the CDR3 reads TGTGCCAGCACCATAGAGCCCCCGGCCGGGGAGCTGTTTTTT. It is translated as CASTIEPPAGELFF.

The chain uses TRBV7-8 and TRBJ2-7; TRBD2 is a possible D gene (6 bases). Germline V gives CDR1 SGHVS, CDR2 FQNEAQ. There are 15 residues in the CDR3. V was cut by 6 bases and J by 5 bases, with 20 bases left in between. The CDR3 bases are TGTGCCAGCAGACTACTTCTAGGGGAGGCCAACGAGCAGTACTTC. Amino acids: CASRLLLGEANEQYF. The variable domain in full, with the rest retrieved from reference TRBV7-8 and TRBJ2-7, is GAGVSQSPRYKVAKRGQDVALRCDPISGHVSLFWYQQALGQGPEFLTYFQNEAQLDKSGLPSDRFFAERPEGSVSTLKIQRTQQEDSAVYLCASRLLLGEANEQYFGPGTRLTVT.

For this clonotype: The germline gene is not matched at one end of the junction; a read error may be the cause. This rearrangement joins TRBV19 to TRBJ2-2; D is possibly TRBD1 (6 bases). Germline lookup yields CDR1 LNHDA and CDR2 SQIVND (reference sequence). CDR3 length: 14 amino acids. DNA of the CDR3: TGTGCCCCATGGGGGCAGATTTACACCGGGGAGCGGTTTTTT. Residues: CAPWGQIYTGERFF.

The rearrangement joins TRBV20-1 to TRBJ2-5; 9 nucleotides agree with TRBD2. V lost 8 bases to trimming and J lost 5 bases; unmatched junction nucleotides: 9. CDR3 length equals 13 residues. Germline lookup yields CDR1 DFQATT and CDR2 SNEGSKA (reference sequence). This CDR3 reads CSIPGLAGETQYF. As DNA, the CDR3 is TGCAGTATTCCGGGACTAGCAGGGGAGACCCAGTACTTC.